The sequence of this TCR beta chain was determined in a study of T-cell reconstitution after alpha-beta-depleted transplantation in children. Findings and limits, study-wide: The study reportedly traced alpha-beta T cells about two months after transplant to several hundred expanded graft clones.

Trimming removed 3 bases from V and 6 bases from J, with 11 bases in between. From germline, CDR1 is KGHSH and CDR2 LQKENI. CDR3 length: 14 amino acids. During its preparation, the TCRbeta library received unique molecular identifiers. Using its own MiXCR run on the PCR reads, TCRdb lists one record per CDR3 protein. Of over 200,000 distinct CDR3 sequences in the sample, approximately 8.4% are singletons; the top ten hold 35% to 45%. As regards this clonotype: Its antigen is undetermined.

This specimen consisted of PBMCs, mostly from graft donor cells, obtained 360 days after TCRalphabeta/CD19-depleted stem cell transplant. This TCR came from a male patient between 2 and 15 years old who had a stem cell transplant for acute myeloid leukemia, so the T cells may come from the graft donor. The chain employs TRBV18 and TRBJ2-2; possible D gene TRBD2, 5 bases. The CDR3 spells CASSPGERAGELFF. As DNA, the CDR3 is TGTGCCAGCTCACCCGGGGAACGCGCCGGGGAGCTGTTTTTT.